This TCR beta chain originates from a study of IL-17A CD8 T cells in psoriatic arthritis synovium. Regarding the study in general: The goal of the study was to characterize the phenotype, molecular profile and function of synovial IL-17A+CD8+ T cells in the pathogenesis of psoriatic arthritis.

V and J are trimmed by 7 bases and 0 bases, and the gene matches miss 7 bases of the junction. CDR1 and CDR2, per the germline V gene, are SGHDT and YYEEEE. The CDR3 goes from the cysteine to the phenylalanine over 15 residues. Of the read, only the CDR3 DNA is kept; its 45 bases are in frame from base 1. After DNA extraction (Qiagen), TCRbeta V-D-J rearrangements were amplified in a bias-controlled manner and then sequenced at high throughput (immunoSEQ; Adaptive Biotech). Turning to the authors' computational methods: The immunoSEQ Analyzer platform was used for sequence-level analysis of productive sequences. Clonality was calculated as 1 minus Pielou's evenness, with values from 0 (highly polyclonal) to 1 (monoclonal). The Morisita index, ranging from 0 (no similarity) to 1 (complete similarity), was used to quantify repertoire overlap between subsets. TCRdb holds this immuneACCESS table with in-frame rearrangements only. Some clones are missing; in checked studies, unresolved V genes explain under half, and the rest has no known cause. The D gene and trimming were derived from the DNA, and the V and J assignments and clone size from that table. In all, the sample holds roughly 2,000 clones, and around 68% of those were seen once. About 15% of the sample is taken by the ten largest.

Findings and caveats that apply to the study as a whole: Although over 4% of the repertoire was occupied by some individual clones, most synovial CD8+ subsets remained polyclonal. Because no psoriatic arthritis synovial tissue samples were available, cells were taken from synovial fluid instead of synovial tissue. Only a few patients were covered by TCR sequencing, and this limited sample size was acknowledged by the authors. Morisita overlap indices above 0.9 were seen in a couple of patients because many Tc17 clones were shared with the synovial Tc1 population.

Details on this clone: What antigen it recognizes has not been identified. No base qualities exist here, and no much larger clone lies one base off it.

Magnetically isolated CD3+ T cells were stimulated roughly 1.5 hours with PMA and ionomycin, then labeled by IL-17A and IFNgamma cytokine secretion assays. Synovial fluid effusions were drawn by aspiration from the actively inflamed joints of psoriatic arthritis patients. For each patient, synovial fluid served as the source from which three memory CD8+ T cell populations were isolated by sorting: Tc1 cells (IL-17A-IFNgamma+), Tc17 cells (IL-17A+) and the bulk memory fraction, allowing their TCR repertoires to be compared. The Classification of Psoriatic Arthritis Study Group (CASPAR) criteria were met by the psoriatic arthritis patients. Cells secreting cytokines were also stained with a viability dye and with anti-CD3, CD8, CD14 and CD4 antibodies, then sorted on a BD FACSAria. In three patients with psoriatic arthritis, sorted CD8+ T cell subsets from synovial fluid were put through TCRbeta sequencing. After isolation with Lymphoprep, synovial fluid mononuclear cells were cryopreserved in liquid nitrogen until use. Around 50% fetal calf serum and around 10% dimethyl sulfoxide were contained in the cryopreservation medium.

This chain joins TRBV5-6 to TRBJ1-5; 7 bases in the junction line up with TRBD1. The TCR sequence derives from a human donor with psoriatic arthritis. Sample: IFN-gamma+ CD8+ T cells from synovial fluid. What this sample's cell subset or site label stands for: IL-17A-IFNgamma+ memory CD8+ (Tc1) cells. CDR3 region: CASGSTGDSNQPQHF. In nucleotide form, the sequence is TGTGCCAGCGGCTCAACAGGGGATAGCAATCAGCCCCAGCATTTT.